This entry describes one TCR beta chain. Its antigen is not known. The sample is drawn from a study of vaccination and CD4 T cells after COVID-19. Background on the study: SARS-CoV-2, HCoV-NL63, HCoV-OC43 and HCoV-229E supplied the overlapping spike peptides used to stimulate cells.

Specified treatment: roughly 10-day PBMC culture with coronavirus spike peptide pools or control peptides (ViraFEST assay). The germline CDR1 and CDR2 sequences are MNHEY and SVGAGI. The CDR3 has 14 amino acids. V gave up 2 bases and J gave up 5 bases, with 12 bases separating them. Cultured CD4+ T cell DNA was sequenced using the Oncomine TCR Beta short-read assay. Using its own MiXCR run on the PCR reads, TCRdb lists one record per CDR3 protein. The repertoire holds 25,000 to 30,000 distinct CDR3 sequences, less than 60% seen once, with roughly 28% in the top ten. This sequence joins TRBV6-5 and TRBJ1-2; D might be TRBD1 (5 bases). The sample consisted of CD4+ T cells from blood, cultured in vitro, taken before SARS-CoV-2 vaccination. The sequence came from a human donor who received a COVID-19 vaccine. The CDR3 DNA is TGTGCCAGCAGTTACGTGAGGGCAGGGTATGGCTACACCTTC. Translated, it gives CASSYVRAGYGYTF.